Below, 26 T cell receptor beta chains from the same sample are listed, as sequenced in a study of cytomegalovirus exposure and HLA in healthy donors. Vbeta (60) and Jbeta (13) primers were used in the PCR. Assay: immunoSEQ multiplex PCR; the TCRdb copy retains only in-frame clones and omits some. The sample has 52,000 or so clones, around 82% seen once. The sample comprised PBMCs. All receptors derive from a female donor in good health and CMV-seronegative.

The CDR3 nucleotides are TGTGCCAGCAGTGAAGCCAGGCCCCTTCAAGAGACCCAGTACTTC. This sequence encodes CASSEARPLQETQYF. The gene calls are TRBV2 and TRBJ2-5; D gene unclear. Germline CDR1 SNHLY, CDR2 FYNNEI. There are 15 residues in the CDR3. Between the trimmed V and J ends, which lost 0 bases and 2 bases, there was a span of 10 bases.

The chain uses TRBV6-4 and TRBJ1-2, with unresolved D. Germline CDR1 and CDR2: MRHNA and SNTAGT. V was pared by 5 bases and J by 4 bases, with 14 bases between. CDR3 length: 14 residues. DNA for the CDR3: TGTGCCAGCAGTTCGGAACCCGGGGTCTATGGCTACACCTTC. This translates into CASSSEPGVYGYTF.

V gene TRBV7-2 combines with J gene TRBJ2-5; D is unclear. From germline, CDR1 is SGHTA and CDR2 FQGNSA. Trimming removed 5 bases at V and 4 bases at J, with 17 bases between. The CDR3 is 15 amino acids. Written as DNA, the CDR3 is TGTGCCAGCAGCCCAGTCCGGGTCCAAGCAGAGACCCAGTACTTC. Its translation: CASSPVRVQAETQYF.

This chain connects TRBV6-1 to TRBJ1-2, with D maybe TRBD1 (5 bases). This CDR3 is 15 amino acids long. The V gene lost 5 bases and the J gene lost 5 bases, with 18 bases spanning the gap. In germline, CDR1 is MNHNS, CDR2 SASEGT. CDR3 DNA: TGTGCCAGCAGTAATGGGGGGATTACCCCGTATGGCTACACCTTC. It yields the protein CASSNGGITPYGYTF.

As to this clone: The junction and the germline gene differ at one end; a read error may be behind it. The J gene is TRBJ1-2, the V gene TRBV28; D gene ambiguous. CDR3 length: 10 residues. CDR1 MDHEN and CDR2 SYDVKM come from the germline V gene. In DNA form, the CDR3 reads TGTGCCAGCAGTTTGGGCCGGAAATACTTC. Its translation is CASSLGRKYF.

The V gene is TRBV5-4, the J gene TRBJ1-2; D is possibly TRBD1 (6 bases). The V end was cut by 0 bases, the J end by 3 bases, with 12 bases between. Germline assignment: CDR1 SGHNT and CDR2 YYREEE (reference sequence). This CDR3 is 15 amino acids long. CDR3 nucleotide sequence: TGTGCCAGCAGCTTGGGGGGGGGCGCCGACTATGGCTACACCTTC. It is translated as CASSLGGGADYGYTF.

Here the CDR3 reads CASSLAGSGSPLHF. CDR3 DNA sequence: TGTGCCAGCAGCTTAGCGGGGTCGGGATCACCCCTCCACTTT. J is TRBJ1-6 and V is TRBV7-8; D gene unclear. Germline values: CDR1 SGHVS, CDR2 FQNEAQ. The CDR3 contains 14 residues. The V gene lost 0 bases and the J gene lost 10 bases, with 10 bases spanning the gap.

The chain carries TRBV19 and TRBJ2-1; TRBD2 matches at 8 bases. The CDR3 has 15 residues. Looked up from germline, CDR1 is LNHDA and CDR2 is SQIVND (reference sequence). V was clipped by 8 bases and J by 4 bases; unmatched bases: 10. DNA for the CDR3: TGTGCCAGTGGCGAATCAGCGGGGGCGTACAATGAGCAGTTCTTC. This sequence encodes CASGESAGAYNEQFF.

This clone was counted a single time. CDR3 sequence (DNA): TGTGCCAGCAGCCTGACAGGGACCGATTACGAGCAGTACTTC. This gives the protein CASSLTGTDYEQYF. The chain employs TRBV7-3 and TRBJ2-7; 7 nucleotides line up with TRBD1. Trimming took 5 bases from V and 4 from J; bases not matched to a gene: 8. Germline V gene lookup returns CDR1 SGHTA and CDR2 FQGTGA. The CDR3 extends over 14 amino acids.

The V gene is TRBV12-5, the J gene TRBJ1-6; TRBD1 aligns across 7 bases. The ends lost 1 base at V and 10 bases at J; junction bases unmatched: 4. Germline assignment: CDR1 LGHNT and CDR2 FRNRAP. There are 14 residues in the CDR3. The CDR3 coding sequence is TGTGCTAGTGGTTTGGCTAACAGGGGCTCACCCCTCCACTTT. It encodes CASGLANRGSPLHF.

The chain uses TRBV6-1 and TRBJ2-1; TRBD2 matches at 7 bases. Trimming at V came to 10 bases and at J to 16 bases, leaving 25 bases not matched to a gene. The CDR3 is 15 residues long. Germline CDR1 is MNHNS and CDR2 is SASEGT. CDR3 in DNA: TGTGCCACCAATTTGGGGGGGTCCGAGGAAGGCCGTCGATTCTTC. Translating it yields CATNLGGSEEGRRFF.

About this clone itself: The sample has other DNA sequences that encode this CDR3 too. This chain joins TRBV18 and TRBJ1-5; D ambiguous. Deletions cut 2 bases from V and 3 bases from J, with 8 bases between. The CDR3 has 14 residues. Germline V gives CDR1 KGHSH, CDR2 LQKENI. The CDR3, as DNA: TGTGCCAGCTCACCAGGAGCAGCCAATCAGCCCCAGCATTTT. This translates into CASSPGAANQPQHF.

The gene calls are TRBV30 and TRBJ2-1; D is possibly TRBD1 (6 bases). The V end was cut by 3 bases, the J end by 4 bases, with 16 bases between. The CDR3 has 15 amino acids. Looked up from germline, CDR1 is GTSNPN and CDR2 is SVGIG (reference sequence). The CDR3 protein is CAWRLAGAGYNEQFF. The CDR3 region has the DNA TGTGCCTGGAGATTGGCAGGGGCTGGGTACAATGAGCAGTTCTTC.

The table lists this clone with a few counts. The chain has TRBV6-5 and TRBJ2-2; TRBD1 matches at 10 bases. Germline assignment: CDR1 MNHEY and CDR2 SVGAGI. The CDR3 has 16 residues. With V trimmed by 4 bases and J by 6 bases, 8 bases remained unmatched. CDR3 coding DNA: TGTGCCAGCAGTTCACCGGGACAGGGGCTCCCCGGGGAGCTGTTTTTT. This codes for CASSSPGQGLPGELFF.

The V call is TRBV19, the J call TRBJ1-2; 8 bases map to TRBD1. The CDR3 loop spans 12 amino acids. Germline assignment: CDR1 LNHDA and CDR2 SQIVND (reference sequence). Losses at the gene ends were 7 bases for V and 7 bases for J; bases not matched to a gene: 5. The CDR3 is CASKGQAGGYTF. The CDR3 nucleotides read TGTGCCAGTAAGGGACAGGCGGGTGGCTACACCTTC.

V usage is TRBV4-1 and J usage is TRBJ2-7, with 7 bases that match TRBD1. The germline V gene encodes CDR1 MGHRA and CDR2 YSYEKL. V dropped 3 bases and J dropped 3; count of bases not matched to a gene: 8. The CDR3 covers 15 residues. CDR3 loop: CASSHRTGTGYEQYF. The CDR3 bases are TGCGCCAGCAGCCATCGGACAGGAACGGGCTACGAGCAGTACTTC.

The chain employs TRBV10-3 and TRBJ2-5, with 8 bases lining up with TRBD1. TRBJ2-7 explains the end of the DNA better; the J call may be wrong. Germline CDR1 reads ENHRY; CDR2 reads SYGVKD. The CDR3 sequence is 16 residues long. CDR3: CAISDMTQGGSYEQYF. The CDR3 DNA reads TGTGCCATCAGTGATATGACACAGGGGGGTTCCTACGAGCAGTACTTC.

The chain employs TRBV5-1 and TRBJ2-5; D may be TRBD2 (5 bases). This CDR3 is 14 amino acids long. V lost 0 bases to trimming and J lost 1 base, with 7 bases between them. Germline V gives CDR1 SGHRS, CDR2 YFSETQ. CDR3 nucleotides: TGCGCCAGCAGCTTGGGAGCGGCCCAAGAGACCCAGTACTTC. This gives the protein CASSLGAAQETQYF.

The rearrangement joins TRBV27 to TRBJ1-3; TRBD1 might be the D (5 bases). The CDR3 spans 15 residues. Germline loops: CDR1 MNHEY, CDR2 SMNVEV (reference sequence). The ends were cut back, 5 bases at V and 3 bases at J, with 14 bases in the middle. CDR3 coding DNA: TGTGCCAGCAGTCCATCCAGGGTAATTGGAAACACCATATATTTT. Its protein is CASSPSRVIGNTIYF.

The count of this clone is one. The rearrangement joins TRBV7-9 to TRBJ1-5; weak D call: TRBD1 (6 bases). With 2 bases removed from V and 2 bases from J, the gap between germline ends came to 10 bases. The germline V gene encodes CDR1 SEHNR and CDR2 FQNEAQ (reference sequence). The CDR3 contains 15 residues. CDR3 in DNA: TGTGCCAGCAGCTTAACACAGGGCGGCAATCAGCCCCAGCATTTT. Translating it yields CASSLTQGGNQPQHF.

This clone has a handful of counts. The V call is TRBV6-5, the J call TRBJ2-1; 14 nucleotides match TRBD2. Germline CDR1 MNHEY, CDR2 SVGAGI. V trimming: 4 bases; J trimming: 9 bases; junction bases outside the gene matches: 8. This CDR3 region has 16 residues. The CDR3, as DNA: TGTGCCAGCAGTTCCGGGACTAGCGGGGGCTGGGGTGAGCAGTTCTTC. This sequence encodes CASSSGTSGGWGEQFF.

This rearrangement joins TRBV7-2 to TRBJ1-1; D remains unclear. The CDR3 contains 15 residues. CDR1 and CDR2 from the germline V gene are SGHTA and FQGNSA. V lost 1 base, J lost 7 bases, and 16 bases lay in between. The CDR3 region is CASSLVISLQNEAFF. Written as DNA, the CDR3 is TGTGCCAGCAGCTTAGTGATTTCGTTGCAGAATGAAGCTTTCTTT.

DNA of the CDR3: TGTGCCAGCAGTTCTACTATTGAGACCCAGTACTTC. As protein: CASSSTIETQYF. The chain carries TRBV6-5 and TRBJ2-5; no definite D call. The ends were cut back, 4 bases at V and 5 bases at J, with 8 bases in the middle. The CDR3 loop spans 12 amino acids. The V gene's germline CDR1 is MNHEY and CDR2 SVGAGI.

The V gene is TRBV7-2, the J gene TRBJ2-7; 7 bases map to TRBD1. V shed 4 bases, J shed 7 bases, and the junction held 13 bases outside the gene matches. There are 15 residues in the CDR3. Germline CDR1 is SGHTA and CDR2 is FQGNSA. CDR3 nucleotides: TGTGCCAGCAGCTCCCGAACGACAGGGACGGATGAGCAGTACTTC. Its translation: CASSSRTTGTDEQYF.

The chain joins TRBV5-1 to TRBJ2-1, with 10 bases fitting TRBD2. Germline CDR1 reads SGHRS; CDR2 reads YFSETQ. There are 16 residues in the CDR3. V was pared by 0 bases and J by 6 bases, with 6 bases of the junction left unmatched. The CDR3 DNA sequence: TGCGCCAGCAGCTTGGTAGCGGGGGGTTCCCCCAATGAGCAGTTCTTC. This gives the protein CASSLVAGGSPNEQFF.

The rearrangement uses TRBV7-2 and TRBJ1-4, with TRBD1 as a possible D gene (5 bases). Germline-derived CDR1 and CDR2 are SGHTA and FQGNSA. Trimming shortened V by 5 bases and J by 8 bases, and 18 bases separated the two germline ends. The CDR3 is made up of 15 amino acids. The CDR3 DNA reads as TGTGCCAGCAGCCTCCCCCAGGGTTGGGAAGAAAAACTGTTTTTT. Translation: CASSLPQGWEEKLFF.